This T cell receptor (beta chain) was sequenced during a study of blood T cells in healthy people across ages. The study, taken as a whole, reports: Expanded clonotype changes were possibly confounded by unknown donor CMV status.

This clonotype came up a few times. No antigen is known for it. With a J-beta primer mix and a sample-barcoded 5' primer, a second PCR ran roughly 7 to 11 cycles. There were at least 3 million CDR3-containing paired-end reads obtained from each sample. MiXCR, run by TCRdb on the 5' RACE reads, gives a single entry per CDR3 protein. The sample consists of about 1,500,000 distinct CDR3 sequences, 28% of them appearing once. The donors, aged roughly 6 to 95, were healthy Caucasians from Russia. The CDR3 is 16 amino acids. Trimming took 8 bases from V and 1 from J; bases not matched to a gene: 9. CDR1 is SGHTA, CDR2 FQGNSA, per germline.

The sequenced material came from blood. This receptor was identified in a woman in her thirties in good health. This chain uses TRBV7-2 with TRBJ2-2; 8 bases line up with TRBD2. The CDR3 is CASRAGGGENTGELFF. The DNA for the CDR3 is TGTGCCAGCCGCGCCGGGGGGGGCGAGAACACCGGGGAGCTGTTTTTT.